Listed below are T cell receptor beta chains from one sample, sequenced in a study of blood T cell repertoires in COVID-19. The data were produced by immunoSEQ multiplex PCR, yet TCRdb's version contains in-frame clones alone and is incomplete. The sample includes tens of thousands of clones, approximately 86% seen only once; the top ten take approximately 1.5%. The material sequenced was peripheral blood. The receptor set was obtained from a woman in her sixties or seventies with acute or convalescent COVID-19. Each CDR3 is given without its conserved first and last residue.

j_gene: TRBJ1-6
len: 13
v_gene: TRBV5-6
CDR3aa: ASSHEENYNSPLH

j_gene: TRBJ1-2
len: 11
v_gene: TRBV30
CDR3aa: AWDPYRGFGYT

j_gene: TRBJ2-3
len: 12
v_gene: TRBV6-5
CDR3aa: ASNSGGGLGTQY

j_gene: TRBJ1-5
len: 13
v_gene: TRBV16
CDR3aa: ASSREGAGYQPQH

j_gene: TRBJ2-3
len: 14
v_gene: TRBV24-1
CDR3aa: ATSDLGSGGGVSQY

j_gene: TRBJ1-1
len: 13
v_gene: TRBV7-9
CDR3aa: ASSLNEQGTTEAF

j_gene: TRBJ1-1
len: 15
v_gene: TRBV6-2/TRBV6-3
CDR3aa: ASSDLQGGSMNTEAF

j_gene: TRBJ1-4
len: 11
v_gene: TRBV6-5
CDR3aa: ASLGTVNEKLF

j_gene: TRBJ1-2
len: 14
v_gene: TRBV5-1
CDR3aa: ASSPGQGPSFDGYT

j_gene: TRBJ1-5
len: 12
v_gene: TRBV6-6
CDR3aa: ASSYGTGFQPQH

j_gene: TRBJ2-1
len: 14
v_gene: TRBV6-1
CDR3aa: ASSDLGLAENNEQF

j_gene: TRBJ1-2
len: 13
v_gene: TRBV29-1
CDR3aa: SVGGHSTTNYGYT

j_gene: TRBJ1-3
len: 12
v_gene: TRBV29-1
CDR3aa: SVDTGNSGNTIY

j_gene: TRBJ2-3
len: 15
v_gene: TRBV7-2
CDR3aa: ASSLDSGGAGGDTQY

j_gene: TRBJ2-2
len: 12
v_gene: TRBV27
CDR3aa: ASRTGGRTGELF

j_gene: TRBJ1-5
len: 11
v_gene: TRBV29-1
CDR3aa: SVEAGVNQPQH

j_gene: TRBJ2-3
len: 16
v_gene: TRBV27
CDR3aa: ASSEGLAGVIRTDTQY

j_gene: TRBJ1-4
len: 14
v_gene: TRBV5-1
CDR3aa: ASSLIRGTGVEKLF

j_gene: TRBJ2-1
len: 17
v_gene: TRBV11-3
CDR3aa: ASSFSGTSGGATGNEQF

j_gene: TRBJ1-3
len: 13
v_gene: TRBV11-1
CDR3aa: ASSPTQGNGNTIY

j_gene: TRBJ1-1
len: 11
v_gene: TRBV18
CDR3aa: ASSPPQAGEAF

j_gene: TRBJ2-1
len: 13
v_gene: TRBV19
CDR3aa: ATSFFGGSYNEQF

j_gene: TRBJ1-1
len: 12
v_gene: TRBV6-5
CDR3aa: ASSYGGVNTEAF

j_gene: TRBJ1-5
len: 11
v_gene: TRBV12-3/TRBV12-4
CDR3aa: ASRGDGNQPQH

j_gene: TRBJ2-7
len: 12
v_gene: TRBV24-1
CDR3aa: ATSPGQRSYEQY

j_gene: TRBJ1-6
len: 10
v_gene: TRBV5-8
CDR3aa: ASSWPYSPLH

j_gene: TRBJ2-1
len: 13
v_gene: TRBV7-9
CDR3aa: ASTKSGTSRDEQF

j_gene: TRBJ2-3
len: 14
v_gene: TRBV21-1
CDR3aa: ASSRWTGVSTDTQY

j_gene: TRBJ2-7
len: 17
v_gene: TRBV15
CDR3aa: ATSRDAIPGLAVVGEQY

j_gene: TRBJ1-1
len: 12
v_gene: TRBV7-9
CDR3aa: ASSPGQYNTEAF

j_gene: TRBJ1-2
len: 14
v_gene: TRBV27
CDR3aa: ASRAGQGALSYGYT

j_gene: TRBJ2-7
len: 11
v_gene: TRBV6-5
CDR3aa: ASSQKAGIEQY

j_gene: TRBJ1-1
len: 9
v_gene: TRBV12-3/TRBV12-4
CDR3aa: ASSFLSEAF

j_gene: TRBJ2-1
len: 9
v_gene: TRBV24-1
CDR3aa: ATMRSGEQF

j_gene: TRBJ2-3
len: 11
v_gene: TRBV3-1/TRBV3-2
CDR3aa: ASTPGGRGTQY

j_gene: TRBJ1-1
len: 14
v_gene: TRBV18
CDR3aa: ASSPGTRVEGTEAF

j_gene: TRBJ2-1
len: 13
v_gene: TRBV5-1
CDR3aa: ASSLAGTGSNEQF

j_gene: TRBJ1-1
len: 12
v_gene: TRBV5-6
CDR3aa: ASSSTGERTEAF

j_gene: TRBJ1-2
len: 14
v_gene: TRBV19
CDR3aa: ASSTPLGGIGYGYT

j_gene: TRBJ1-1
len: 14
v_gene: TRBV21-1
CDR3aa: ASRITTGSKNTEAF

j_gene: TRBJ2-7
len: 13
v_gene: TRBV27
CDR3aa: APQTGTGDTYEQY

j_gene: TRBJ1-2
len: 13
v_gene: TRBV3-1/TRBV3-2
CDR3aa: ASSQDGAGNYGYT

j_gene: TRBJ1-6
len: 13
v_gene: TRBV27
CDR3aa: ASSYWGQGGSPLH

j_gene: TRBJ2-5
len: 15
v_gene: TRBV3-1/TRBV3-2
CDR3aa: ASSLGHAGANQETQY

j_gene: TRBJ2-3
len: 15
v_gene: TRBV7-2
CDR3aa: ASSLVGTSGATDTQY

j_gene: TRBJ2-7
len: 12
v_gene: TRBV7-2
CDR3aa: ASSSGTGPYEQY

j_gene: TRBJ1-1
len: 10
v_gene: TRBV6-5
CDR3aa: ASRGRSTEAF

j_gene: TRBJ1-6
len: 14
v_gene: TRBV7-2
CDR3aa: ASSLDGQVYNSPLH

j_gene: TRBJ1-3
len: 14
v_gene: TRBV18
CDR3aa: ASSPPGGASGNTIY

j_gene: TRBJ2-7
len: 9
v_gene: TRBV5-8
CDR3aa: ASSSAYEQY

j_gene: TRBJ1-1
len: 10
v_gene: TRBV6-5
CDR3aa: ASRVGVNEAF